This TCR beta chain comes out of a study of kidney transplant recipient with SARS-CoV-2 infection (dated by TCRdb to the early 2020s). About this clonotype: Its antigen remains unidentified. The junction does not match germline at one end; this may be a read error.

Explained via the paper, the time point label denotes: pre-pandemic baseline sample and day 111 after first positive SARS-CoV-2 test. Reads for this sample came from an Illumina MiSeq. Profiling of the peripheral T cell repertoire targeted human TCRbeta genes. Under the source paper's analysis protocol: Differential clonotype abundance was tested with beta-binomial modelling to account for variability over time. Expanded clonotypes were screened against the ImmuneCODE reference database of SARS-CoV-2-associated TCRs and mapped to viral genome regions. Additional repertoire analyses examined TRBV gene usage, CDR3 length, CDR3 amino acid overlap between time points, distributions of clonotype abundance, and Jaccard similarity. The raw public reads went through TCRdb reprocessing: fastp at Q25, MiXCR clone calling, in-frame beta chains kept. Entries that share a CDR3 protein sequence are merged under the most common genes and DNA. None of the V and J calls come from the authors' own analysis; TCRdb made them. The sample table contains 250,000 or so distinct CDR3 sequences; only one count was recorded for more than 25% of them. The top ten clones comprise roughly 7.3% of the sample.

The germline V gene supplies CDR1 SGHAT and CDR2 FQNNGV. The CDR3 has 14 amino acids, counting the end cysteine and phenylalanine. Solely the CDR3 DNA is kept, with 42 bases framed from the first base. Sample: a blood sample, taken at baseline and on roughly day 110 from a kidney transplant recipient. The V gene is TRBV11-2 and the J gene is TRBJ2-7; the D call could be TRBD1 or TRBD2, with each sharing 5 bases. This sequence was found in a male patient aged 30 to 39 who had COVID-19 and was a kidney transplant recipient. Following a transplant, some T cells may be graft donor cells, not patient cells. The base sequence is TGTGCCAGCGGCTTAGGGGCCGGGACCTACGAGCAGTACTTC. It translates to CASGLGAGTYEQYF.